The next 23 T cell receptor beta chains were all read from a single sample in a study of cytomegalovirus exposure and HLA in healthy donors. Data came from immunoSEQ multiplex PCR; TCRdb stores just in-frame clones and leaves some out. The sample holds under 200,000 clones; approximately 86% are singletons and the top ten take 2% to 2.5%. What was sequenced was PBMCs. The receptors stem from a woman between 18 and 29 years old in good health and CMV-seronegative.

The CDR3 DNA follows: TGTGCCAGCAGACTAACGGGTGGGTACAATGAGCAGTTCTTC. It is translated as CASRLTGGYNEQFF. V is TRBV7-2 and J is TRBJ2-1, with D uncertain. Germline V gene lookup returns CDR1 SGHTA and CDR2 FQGNSA. The CDR3 contains 14 residues. V lost 6 bases and J lost 4, with 13 bases in between.

V gene TRBV5-4 combines with J gene TRBJ2-1; 7 bases align to TRBD2. V shed 0 bases, J shed 0 bases, and the junction held 12 bases outside the gene matches. Germline V gene lookup returns CDR1 SGHNT and CDR2 YYREEE (reference sequence). The CDR3 sequence is 19 residues long. The DNA of the CDR3 is TGTGCCAGCAGCTTGGGACTAGCTCCTTCTTCGAGCTCCTACAATGAGCAGTTCTTC. This gives the protein CASSLGLAPSSSSYNEQFF.

The chain employs TRBV5-1 and TRBJ2-3; D is uncertain. Trimming cost V 0 bases and J 2 bases, with 7 bases left between them. CDR1 is SGHRS and CDR2 is YFSETQ in the germline V gene. The CDR3 has 14 residues. The CDR3 loop reads CASSLDRDTDTQYF. The CDR3 nucleotides read TGCGCCAGCAGCTTGGACAGAGACACAGATACGCAGTATTTT.

The genes are TRBV19 and TRBJ2-7; possibly TRBD1 for D (5 bases). CDR3 size: 14 residues. Germline V lookup: CDR1 LNHDA, CDR2 SQIVND (reference sequence). V lost 5 bases to trimming and J lost 4 bases, with 15 bases between them. CDR3 sequence reads: CASSGGRQKYEQYF. The CDR3 nucleotides read TGTGCCAGTAGTGGCGGACGACAGAAATACGAGCAGTACTTC.

J is TRBJ1-2 and V is TRBV7-8; the D is unclear. This CDR3 is 12 amino acids long. Trimming stripped 5 bases from V and 6 bases from J, with 10 bases between. Germline CDR1 and CDR2: SGHVS and FQNEAQ. DNA of the CDR3: TGTGCCAGCAGCATGCAGAGGGATGGCTACACCTTC. Its translation is CASSMQRDGYTF.

The table lists this clone with a count of one. Distinct nucleotide sequences in the sample also encode this CDR3. The V and J genes are TRBV21-1 and TRBJ1-2. TRBV21-1 is an annotated pseudogene. The CDR3 runs to 14 residues. CDR3: CASSKGRRNYGYTF. The DNA of the CDR3 is TGTGCCAGCAGCAAAGGCCGCCGGAACTATGGCTACACCTTC.

This sequence joins TRBV12-5 and TRBJ2-5, with TRBD2 matching 11 bases. CDR3 length equals 16 residues. Germline values: CDR1 LGHNT, CDR2 FRNRAP. The V gene end was trimmed by 1 base and the J gene end by 5 bases; junction bases not matched to a gene: 6. As DNA, the CDR3 is TGTGCTAGTGGTTTGGCACCGAGACTAGCGGGGGAGACCCAGTACTTC. It codes for CASGLAPRLAGETQYF.

The rearrangement joins TRBV6-5 to TRBJ1-5, with D possibly matching TRBD1 (5 bases). The germline V gene encodes CDR1 MNHEY and CDR2 SVGAGI. The CDR3 has 14 residues. Trimming removed 8 bases at V and 1 base at J, with 12 bases between. CDR3 region: CASRGVGSNQPQHF. The DNA of the CDR3 is TGTGCCAGCCGGGGGGTGGGAAGCAATCAGCCCCAGCATTTT.

CDR3 DNA sequence: TGTGCCAGCAGCTTCCCCGGGGGGCGCAGGACTGAAGCTTTCTTT. It encodes CASSFPGGRRTEAFF. The chain couples TRBV7-8 to TRBJ1-1, with a tentative D call TRBD1 (6 bases). CDR3 length equals 15 residues. CDR1 is SGHVS and CDR2 is FQNEAQ in the germline V gene. Trimming left V 3 bases short and J 5 bases short, with 16 bases between.

The chain joins TRBV27 to TRBJ2-7; D is possibly TRBD1 (5 bases). Germline V gene sequence: CDR1 MNHEY, CDR2 SMNVEV (reference sequence). Trimming pared 6 bases from V and 4 bases from J, leaving 16 bases between. The CDR3 sequence is 14 residues long. CDR3 sequence reads: CASRPFTGPYEQYF. DNA for the CDR3: TGTGCCAGCAGGCCCTTCACAGGACCTTACGAGCAGTACTTC.

This clone was seen more than once but under ten times. V and J are TRBV11-2 and TRBJ1-1; D remains unclear. The length of the CDR3 is 13 residues. Trimming took 2 bases from V and 0 from J, leaving 4 bases between them. CDR1 is SGHAT and CDR2 is FQNNGV in the germline V gene. The CDR3 DNA is TGTGCCAGCAGCTTACAGGTGAACACTGAAGCTTTCTTT. It yields the protein CASSLQVNTEAFF. Combining the CDR3 with reference TRBV11-2 and TRBJ1-1 gives the whole variable domain EAGVAQSPRYKIIEKRQSVAFWCNPISGHATLYWYQQILGQGPKLLIQFQNNGVVDDSQLPKDRFSAERLKGVDSTLKIQPAKLEDSAVYLCASSLQVNTEAFFGQGTRLTVV.

The V and J genes are TRBV6-6 and TRBJ1-4; D might be TRBD1 (5 bases). The germline V gene encodes CDR1 MNHNY and CDR2 SVGAGI (reference sequence). Trimming took off 7 bases at V and 8 bases at J, with 20 bases between the two ends. This CDR3 contains 15 residues. The CDR3 DNA reads TGTGCCAGCACCCCCTCTGGGGGGGAAGAAGAAAAACTGTTTTTT. This sequence encodes CASTPSGGEEEKLFF.

The rearrangement uses TRBV7-9 and TRBJ2-7; D remains unclear. Trimming shortened V by 2 bases and J by 4 bases, and 15 bases separated the two germline ends. This CDR3 contains 15 residues. Germline CDR1 is SEHNR and CDR2 is FQNEAQ (reference sequence). This CDR3 reads CASSLMHSIQYEQYF. The CDR3 DNA follows: TGTGCCAGCAGCTTAATGCACAGTATCCAGTACGAGCAGTACTTC.

CDR3 in DNA: TGCGCCAGCAGAGATTCATGGGGGAGGTTCAACAATGAGCAGTTCTTC. Translation gives CASRDSWGRFNNEQFF. The chain recombines TRBV5-1 with TRBJ2-1; tentatively, D is TRBD2 (6 bases). CDR3 length: 16 residues. V lost 5 bases and J 5 bases, leaving 20 bases between the germline ends. Germline V gene data show CDR1 as SGHRS and CDR2 as YFSETQ.

The V and J genes are TRBV5-1 and TRBJ1-1; D may be TRBD1 (6 bases). Germline V gives CDR1 SGHRS, CDR2 YFSETQ. The CDR3 is 15 residues long. V lost 5 bases, J lost 7 bases, and 21 bases lay in between. In nucleotides, the CDR3 is TGCGCCAGCAGTTCCTCGGCCCAAAACAGGGTTGAAGCTTTCTTT. Encoded protein: CASSSSAQNRVEAFF.

The V gene is TRBV19, the J gene TRBJ2-3; D may be TRBD2 (7 bases). Between the trimmed V and J ends, which lost 1 base and 4 bases, there was a span of 15 bases. CDR1 and CDR2 from the germline V gene are LNHDA and SQIVND (reference sequence). The CDR3 covers 16 residues. CDR3 sequence (DNA): TGTGCCAGTAGTATAGGCGGGGGCCTTAGAGCAGATACGCAGTATTTT. Its translation is CASSIGGGLRADTQYF.

This chain uses TRBV6-5 with TRBJ2-1; TRBD1 aligns across 8 bases. The CDR3 sequence is 14 residues long. With V trimmed by 6 bases and J by 5 bases, 6 bases remained unmatched. Germline V gene lookup returns CDR1 MNHEY and CDR2 SVGAGI. CDR3: CASRRRGLNNEQFF. CDR3 in DNA: TGTGCCAGCAGACGCAGGGGGCTTAACAATGAGCAGTTCTTC.

This chain joins TRBV4-1 and TRBJ1-2; D may be TRBD1 (5 bases). The germline gives CDR1 MGHRA, CDR2 YSYEKL. With 3 bases removed from V and 6 bases from J, the gap between germline ends came to 17 bases. CDR3 size: 15 residues. The CDR3 protein is CASSQGFREEDGYTF. The CDR3 DNA follows: TGCGCCAGCAGCCAGGGATTCAGGGAAGAAGATGGCTACACCTTC.

V gene TRBV7-2 combines with J gene TRBJ2-7; 7 bases are a match to TRBD2. The CDR3 is 15 amino acids. With 2 bases clipped from V and 0 bases from J, the junction kept 4 bases outside the gene matches. Germline V gene data show CDR1 as SGHTA and CDR2 as FQGNSA. This CDR3 is CASSLSGTHSYEQYF. Here the CDR3 DNA reads TGTGCCAGCAGCTTAAGCGGGACCCACTCCTACGAGCAGTACTTC. The full variable domain, completed using reference TRBV7-2 and TRBJ2-7, is GAGVSQSPSNKVTEKGKDVELRCDPISGHTALYWYRQSLGQGLEFLIYFQGNSAPDKSGLPSDRFSAERTGGSVSTLTIQRTQQEDSAVYLCASSLSGTHSYEQYFGPGTRLTVT.

V usage is TRBV6-5 and J usage is TRBJ2-5; D may be TRBD2 (6 bases). The CDR3 length is 13 residues. Trimming took 6 bases from V and 7 from J, leaving 15 bases between them. CDR1 and CDR2 (germline): MNHEY, SVGAGI. In DNA, the CDR3 is TGTGCCAGCAGCCTGGGAGGTCTGGGGACCCAGTACTTC. Its translation is CASSLGGLGTQYF.

The CDR3 DNA reads as TGTGCCAGCTCAGCTACGGGGGGGAGGTTCAACACTGAAGCTTTCTTT. Its protein is CASSATGGRFNTEAFF. The chain couples TRBV18 to TRBJ1-1; a possible D gene is TRBD1 (5 bases). CDR3 length: 16 residues. CDR1 and CDR2 (germline): KGHSH, LQKENI. The V and J ends lost 5 bases and 2 bases respectively, with 18 bases between them.

The chain joins TRBV30 to TRBJ2-7; D might be TRBD2 (5 bases). CDR3 length: 12 residues. V shed 8 bases and J shed 3 bases, with 14 bases lying between them. The germline gives CDR1 GTSNPN, CDR2 SVGIG (reference sequence). CDR3 residues: CATRTAFYEQYF. CDR3 nucleotide sequence: TGTGCCACGAGGACTGCCTTCTACGAGCAGTACTTC.

This chain connects TRBV9 to TRBJ1-4; tentative D call: TRBD1 (5 bases). This CDR3 has 15 residues. Germline assignment: CDR1 SGDLS and CDR2 YYNGEE. Between the trimmed V and J ends, which lost 0 bases and 7 bases, there was a span of 13 bases. The CDR3 region is CASSVAGATSEKLFF. The CDR3 DNA sequence: TGTGCCAGCAGCGTAGCTGGGGCGACCTCTGAAAAACTGTTTTTT.